The 21 T cell receptor beta chains presented below share a single source sample, sequenced in a study of Ad26.COV2.S vaccination and SARS-CoV-2 variants. This sample's treatment: about 20 received Ad26.COV2.S at low or high dose, single or two shots; 5 received placebo; per-sample allocation not given. Samples analyzed were those drawn on day 63 after the first vaccine or placebo injection. Generated by immunoSEQ multiplex PCR, the TCRdb table keeps only in-frame clones and is missing some. The sample yields approximately 300,000 clones, about 82% seen once. This material consisted of peripheral blood, taken in a trial of Ad26.COV2.S vaccine versus placebo. These receptors all come from a person aged 18 to 65 who received the Ad26.COV2.S COVID-19 vaccine or a placebo.

The chain links TRBV2 to TRBJ1-1; unclear D gene. Trimming removed 3 bases from V and 8 bases from J, with 7 bases in between. CDR1 is SNHLY and CDR2 is FYNNEI in the germline V gene. This CDR3 region has 11 residues. CDR3 region: CASSESFEAFF. The CDR3 coding sequence is TGTGCCAGCAGTGAGAGCTTCGAAGCTTTCTTT.

The table lists this clone with a few counts. The V gene is TRBV5-3, the J gene TRBJ1-2; tentatively, D is TRBD1 (5 bases). Being an ORF, TRBV5-3 has a function that is uncertain. This CDR3 is built from 14 residues. Trimming removed 4 bases from V and 2 bases from J, with 12 bases in between. The CDR3 nucleotides are TGTGCCAGAAGCCCACAGGAGACGAACTATGGCTACACCTTC. Encoded protein: CARSPQETNYGYTF.

The rearrangement joins TRBV9 to TRBJ1-1; the match to TRBD1 covers 7 bases. There are 14 residues in the CDR3. The J segment lost 8 bases and the V segment lost 4 bases, leaving 11 bases of the junction unmatched. CDR1 is SGDLS, CDR2 YYNGEE, per germline. The DNA of the CDR3 is TGTGCCAGCAGCCCCAGAAGTTGGGACAGCGAAGCTTTCTTT. Translated, it gives CASSPRSWDSEAFF.

The chain uses TRBV28 and TRBJ1-1; a weak D match, TRBD1 (5 bases). This CDR3 spans 14 amino acids. Germline assignment: CDR1 MDHEN and CDR2 SYDVKM. With 7 bases removed from V and 9 bases from J, the gap between germline ends came to 21 bases. In nucleotides, the CDR3 is TGTGCCAGCACCTTTCAGGGCGGACGGCTCCAAGCTTTCTTT. This gives the protein CASTFQGGRLQAFF.

The chain uses TRBV6-5 and TRBJ1-2, with no clear D. The CDR3 runs to 15 residues. Germline V gene lookup returns CDR1 MNHEY and CDR2 SVGAGI. The V end was cut by 8 bases, the J end by 3 bases, with 19 bases between. In DNA form, the CDR3 reads TGTGCCAGCGCCCCCCACTATTACTGGGACTATGGCTACACCTTC. Protein: CASAPHYYWDYGYTF.

This clone was counted a single time. The chain uses TRBV5-1 and TRBJ2-7; 12 nucleotides match TRBD1. The germline CDR1 and CDR2 sequences are SGHRS and YFSETQ. The CDR3 length is 15 residues. The V gene end was trimmed by 0 bases and the J gene end by 7 bases; junction bases not matched to a gene: 5. CDR3 sequence reads: CASSLAGTGGEEQYF. The CDR3 DNA is TGCGCCAGCAGCTTGGCCGGGACAGGGGGCGAAGAGCAGTACTTC.

J is TRBJ2-1 and V is TRBV5-4; 14 bases match TRBD2. Germline CDR1 reads SGHNT; CDR2 reads YYREEE (reference sequence). The ends lost 4 bases at V and 4 bases at J; junction bases unmatched: 7. The CDR3 is made up of 17 amino acids. The CDR3 spells CASSPWTSGGPYNEQFF. In DNA form, the CDR3 reads TGTGCCAGCAGCCCCTGGACTAGCGGGGGGCCTTACAATGAGCAGTTCTTC.

This rearrangement joins TRBV27 to TRBJ2-4; tentatively, D is TRBD2 (6 bases). CDR3 length: 17 amino acids. Germline CDR1 MNHEY, CDR2 SMNVEV (reference sequence). Between the trimmed V and J ends, which lost 4 bases and 3 bases, there was a span of 19 bases. In DNA, the CDR3 is TGTGCCAGCAGTTCCGTAGCGGATGTGGGTGTCAAAAACATTCAGTACTTC. It yields the protein CASSSVADVGVKNIQYF.

In this sample, this clone turned up once. The chain carries TRBV19 and TRBJ2-5; D uncertain. Looked up from germline, CDR1 is LNHDA and CDR2 is SQIVND (reference sequence). The CDR3 extends over 14 amino acids. Trimming shortened V by 1 base and J by 0 bases, and 6 bases separated the two germline ends. This CDR3 reads CASSIGRNQETQYF. CDR3 nucleotides: TGTGCCAGTAGTATAGGACGGAACCAAGAGACCCAGTACTTC.

The chain couples TRBV7-2 to TRBJ2-4, with a tentative D call TRBD1 (6 bases). With 3 bases removed from V and 7 bases from J, the gap between germline ends came to 16 bases. This CDR3 has 15 amino acids. Germline lookup yields CDR1 SGHTA and CDR2 FQGNSA. DNA for the CDR3: TGTGCCAGCAGCTTCCGGACACAGGGTTGGAACATTCAGTACTTC. Translating it yields CASSFRTQGWNIQYF. Using reference TRBV7-2 and TRBJ2-4 for the parts outside the CDR3, the full variable domain is GAGVSQSPSNKVTEKGKDVELRCDPISGHTALYWYRQSLGQGLEFLIYFQGNSAPDKSGLPSDRFSAERTGGSVSTLTIQRTQQEDSAVYLCASSFRTQGWNIQYFGAGTRLSVL.

The genes are TRBV12-3 or TRBV12-4 and TRBJ1-2; perhaps TRBD1 as D (5 bases). Trimming shortened V by 0 bases and J by 7 bases, and 6 bases separated the two germline ends. This CDR3 is 12 amino acids long. The CDR3 DNA sequence: TGTGCCAGCAGTTTAGCGGGACTTGGCTACACCTTC. This codes for CASSLAGLGYTF.

V and J are TRBV7-9 and TRBJ1-2; D uncertain. The V end was cut by 0 bases, the J end by 8 bases, with 10 bases between. The CDR3 contains 13 residues. Germline V CDR1 and CDR2: SEHNR, FQNEAQ (reference sequence). CDR3 sequence (DNA): TGTGCCAGCAGCTTAGCGTTGTCGGGGGGCTACACCTTC. This sequence encodes CASSLALSGGYTF.

The CDR3 bases are TGCGCCAGCAGTGAGCTTTGGGACACCTACATGAACACTGAAGCTTTCTTT. Amino acids: CASSELWDTYMNTEAFF. The chain combines TRBV10-2 with TRBJ1-1; D perhaps matches TRBD1 (6 bases). Trimming removed 2 bases at V and 0 bases at J, with 16 bases between. This CDR3 region has 17 residues. Germline values: CDR1 WSHSY, CDR2 SAAADI.

CDR3 sequence (DNA): TGTGCCAGCAGTCTTCAATGGGGGGCGTATGGCTACACCTTC. It specifies CASSLQWGAYGYTF. The chain links TRBV27 to TRBJ1-2, with a weak D call TRBD1 (6 bases). The germline V gene has CDR1 MNHEY and CDR2 SMNVEV (reference sequence). Trimming left V 5 bases short and J 5 bases short, with 15 bases between. The CDR3 sequence is 14 residues long.

J is TRBJ1-2 and V is TRBV27, with 8 bases aligning to TRBD1. The CDR3 has 14 residues. Germline V gene sequence: CDR1 MNHEY, CDR2 SMNVEV (reference sequence). J was trimmed by 5 bases and V by 5 bases; bases with no gene match: 7. The CDR3 bases are TGTGCCAGCAGTCCCCGGACAGGGACGTATGGCTACACCTTC. Protein product: CASSPRTGTYGYTF.

The gene calls are TRBV7-3 and TRBJ2-2; unclear D gene. This CDR3 has 17 residues. Trimming took off 3 bases at V and 3 bases at J, with 17 bases between the two ends. Germline V lookup: CDR1 SGHTA, CDR2 FQGTGA. The CDR3 spells CASSFYPQDAYTGELFF. DNA of the CDR3: TGTGCCAGCAGCTTCTACCCTCAAGACGCGTACACCGGGGAGCTGTTTTTT.

The chain recombines TRBV20-1 with TRBJ1-1; TRBD1 agrees at 7 bases. CDR3 length equals 12 residues. The V gene's germline CDR1 is DFQATT and CDR2 SNEGSKA (reference sequence). With V trimmed by 3 bases and J by 8 bases, 6 bases remained unmatched. The CDR3: CSASYRDREAFF. The CDR3 DNA reads as TGCAGTGCTAGTTACCGGGACAGAGAAGCTTTCTTT.

The DNA for the CDR3 is TGTGCCAGCAGCCTACATAACACTGAAGCTTTCTTT. It is translated as CASSLHNTEAFF. This rearrangement joins TRBV6-5 to TRBJ1-1; D is undetermined. This CDR3 is 12 amino acids long. V was trimmed by 6 bases and J by 2 bases, leaving 7 bases between them. In germline, CDR1 is MNHEY, CDR2 SVGAGI.

This clone was seen a handful of times. The J gene is TRBJ2-2, the V gene TRBV6-5; 7 bases match TRBD1. Germline lookup yields CDR1 MNHEY and CDR2 SVGAGI. The CDR3 is made up of 15 amino acids. Trimming removed 4 bases from V and 3 bases from J; junction bases left unmatched: 5. In DNA, the CDR3 is TGTGCCAGCAGTTCCGGGACAGACTACACCGGGGAGCTGTTTTTT. Translating it yields CASSSGTDYTGELFF.

V is TRBV6-4 and J is TRBJ2-7, with 9 nucleotides matching TRBD2. Germline V gene data show CDR1 as MRHNA and CDR2 as SNTAGT. The CDR3 is made up of 16 amino acids. J lost 4 bases, V lost 3 bases, and 10 bases had no gene match. CDR3 sequence (DNA): TGTGCCAGCAGTGATCCCTGGGCGGGGGGGATTTACGAGCAGTACTTC. Residues: CASSDPWAGGIYEQYF.

The chain uses TRBV6-4 and TRBJ2-3; D remains ambiguous. This CDR3 has 13 residues. Germline CDR1 reads MRHNA; CDR2 reads SNTAGT. Trimming stripped 0 bases from V and 10 bases from J, with 11 bases between. The CDR3 is CASSDSTWAAQYF. CDR3 bases: TGTGCCAGCAGTGACTCGACGTGGGCGGCGCAGTATTTT.